The clone carrying this T cell receptor (beta chain) has a single count. Seattle patients were enrolled during active infection and followed longitudinally. The source of the sample is a study of blood T cell repertoires in COVID-19. Overall study: Acute and convalescent COVID-19 specimens originated in the United States, Italy and Spain. T cells, B-cell-depleted T cells, or PBMCs provided the cDNA or gDNA that served as material.

In the original workflow: Nucleated cell counts were estimated from reference gene primer amplification. The assay was immunoSEQ multiplex PCR, and TCRdb's table has in-frame clones only and misses some. V, J and clone size were drawn from that table, and D and trimming were deduced from the DNA. The sample has 160,000 or so clones, approximately 90% seen once. Trimming removed 4 bases from V and 13 bases from J, with 11 bases in between. Germline V gene lookup returns CDR1 SGHAT and CDR2 FQNNGV. This CDR3 comprises 11 residues. The source is a woman in her 70s with COVID-19, enrolled during active disease. This chain joins TRBV11-2 and TRBJ1-5; no clear D. The sample consisted of peripheral blood. The CDR3 spells CASSSGPKQHF. CDR3 nucleotides: TGTGCCAGCAGCTCCGGTCCGAAGCAGCATTTT.